These 7 T cell receptor beta chains originate from one sample sequenced in a study of blood T cell repertoires in COVID-19. Assay: immunoSEQ multiplex PCR; the TCRdb copy retains only in-frame clones and omits some. Of 180,000 or so clones detected, around 78% appear once; the ten largest clones hold approximately 4.4%. Sequenced material: PBMCs or T cells enriched from blood (not recorded which). The receptors derive from a woman between 45 and 60 years old who had recovered from COVID-19.

The chain combines TRBV9 with TRBJ1-1; 9 bases line up with TRBD1. Trimming cost V 3 bases and J 1 base; bases outside gene matches: 4. From germline, CDR1 is SGDLS and CDR2 YYNGEE. The CDR3 runs 15 residues. The CDR3 here is CASSATGGRNTEAFF. CDR3 in DNA: TGTGCCAGCAGCGCCACAGGGGGCAGGAACACTGAAGCTTTCTTT.

Only a few counts were recorded for this clone. The V gene is TRBV11-3, the J gene TRBJ2-1; 10 nucleotides align to TRBD2. After removal of 3 bases from V and 8 bases from J, the junction contained 10 bases not matched to a gene. The germline V gene encodes CDR1 SGHNT and CDR2 YENEEA. The CDR3 spans 16 residues. The CDR3 DNA sequence: TGTGCCAGCAGCTTTAAGAGCGGGACTAGCGATGATGAGCAGTTCTTC. Amino acids: CASSFKSGTSDDEQFF.

The rearrangement joins TRBV30 to TRBJ1-2, with TRBD1 identical over 8 bases. The CDR3 is 16 amino acids. The germline CDR1 and CDR2 sequences are GTSNPN and SVGIG (reference sequence). V trimming: 3 bases; J trimming: 4 bases; junction bases outside the gene matches: 13. CDR3 sequence: CAWSLDRGQDLYGYTF. The DNA for the CDR3 is TGTGCCTGGAGCCTTGACCGGGGACAGGACCTCTATGGCTACACCTTC.

The DNA for the CDR3 is TGTGCCAGCAGCTTGGGGGGGACACCAGAAAAACTGTTTTTT. It encodes CASSLGGTPEKLFF. V and J are TRBV5-5 and TRBJ1-4, with D maybe TRBD1 (6 bases). CDR1 and CDR2 (germline): SGHKS, YYEKEE (reference sequence). The CDR3 contains 14 residues. Between the trimmed V and J ends, which lost 0 bases and 8 bases, there was a span of 11 bases.

The genes are TRBV10-3 and TRBJ2-4; 9 nucleotides line up with TRBD1. Germline V gene data show CDR1 as ENHRY and CDR2 as SYGVKD. The CDR3 extends over 15 amino acids. V was clipped by 11 bases and J by 2 bases; unmatched bases: 10. The chain's CDR3 is CAAGDREGTKNIQYF. The CDR3 coding sequence is TGTGCCGCCGGGGACAGGGAGGGGACCAAAAACATTCAGTACTTC.

DNA for the CDR3: TGTGCCAGCAGCCGCCCACTTGCGAGCGACAATGAGCAGTTCTTC. It codes for CASSRPLASDNEQFF. The chain recombines TRBV4-2 with TRBJ2-1; no clear D gene. Trimming removed 4 bases from V and 5 bases from J, with 15 bases in between. The CDR3 sequence is 15 residues long. CDR1 and CDR2 (germline): LGHNA, YNFKEQ.

J is TRBJ1-1 and V is TRBV5-1; unclear D gene. The CDR3 contains 14 residues. Per the germline V gene, CDR1 is SGHRS and CDR2 is YFSETQ. V shed 0 bases and J shed 2 bases, with 8 bases lying between them. The CDR3 is CASSLGADNTEAFF. The CDR3 DNA follows: TGCGCCAGCAGCTTGGGGGCAGATAACACTGAAGCTTTCTTT.